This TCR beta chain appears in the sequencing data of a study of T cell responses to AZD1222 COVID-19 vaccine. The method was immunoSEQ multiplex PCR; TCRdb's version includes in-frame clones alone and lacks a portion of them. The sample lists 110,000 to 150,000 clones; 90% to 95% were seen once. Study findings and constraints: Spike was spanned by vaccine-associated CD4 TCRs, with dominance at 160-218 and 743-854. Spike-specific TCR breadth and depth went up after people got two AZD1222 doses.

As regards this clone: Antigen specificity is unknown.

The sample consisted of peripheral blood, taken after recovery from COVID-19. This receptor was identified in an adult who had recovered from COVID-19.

DNA for the CDR3: TGTGCCAGCAGCACGGGGGATTGGGGCACTGAAGCTTTCTTT. Translation gives CASSTGDWGTEAFF. V usage is TRBV7-9 and J usage is TRBJ1-1; possibly TRBD1 for D (5 bases). This CDR3 spans 14 amino acids. Germline V gene sequence: CDR1 SEHNR, CDR2 FQNEAQ (reference sequence). The V gene lost 5 bases and the J gene lost 4 bases, with 14 bases spanning the gap.